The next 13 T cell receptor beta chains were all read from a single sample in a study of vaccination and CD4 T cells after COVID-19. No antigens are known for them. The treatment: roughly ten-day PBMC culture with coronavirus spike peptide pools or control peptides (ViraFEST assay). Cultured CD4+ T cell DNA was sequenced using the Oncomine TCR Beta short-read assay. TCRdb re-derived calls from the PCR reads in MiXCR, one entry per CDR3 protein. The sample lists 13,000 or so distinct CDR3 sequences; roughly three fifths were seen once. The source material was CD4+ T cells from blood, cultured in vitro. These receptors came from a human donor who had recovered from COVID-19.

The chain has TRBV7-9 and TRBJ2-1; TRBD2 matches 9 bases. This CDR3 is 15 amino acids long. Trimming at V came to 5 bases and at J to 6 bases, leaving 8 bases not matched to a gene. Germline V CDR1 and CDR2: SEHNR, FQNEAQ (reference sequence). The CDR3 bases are TGTGCCAGCAGCCCCAGGGGTAGCGGGAGCAATGAGCAGTTCTTC. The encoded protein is CASSPRGSGSNEQFF.

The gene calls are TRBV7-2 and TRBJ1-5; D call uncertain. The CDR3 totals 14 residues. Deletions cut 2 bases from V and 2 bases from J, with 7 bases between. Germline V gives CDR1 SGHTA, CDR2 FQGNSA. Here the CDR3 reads CASSLRGGNQPQHF. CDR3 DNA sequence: TGTGCCAGCAGCTTACGGGGTGGCAATCAGCCCCAGCATTTT.

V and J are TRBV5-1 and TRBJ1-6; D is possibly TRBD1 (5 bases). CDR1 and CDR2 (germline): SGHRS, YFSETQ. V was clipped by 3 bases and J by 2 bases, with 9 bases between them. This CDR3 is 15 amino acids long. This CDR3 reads CASSYRGPYNSPLHF. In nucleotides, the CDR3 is TGCGCCAGCAGCTACCGGGGACCCTATAATTCACCCCTCCACTTT.

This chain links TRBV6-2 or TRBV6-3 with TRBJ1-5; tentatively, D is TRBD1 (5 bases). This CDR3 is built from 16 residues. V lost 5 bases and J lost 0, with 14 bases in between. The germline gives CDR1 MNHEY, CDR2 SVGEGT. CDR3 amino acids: CASSPRQFLSNQPQHF. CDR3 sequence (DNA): TGTGCCAGCAGTCCGAGACAGTTTCTTAGCAATCAGCCCCAGCATTTT.

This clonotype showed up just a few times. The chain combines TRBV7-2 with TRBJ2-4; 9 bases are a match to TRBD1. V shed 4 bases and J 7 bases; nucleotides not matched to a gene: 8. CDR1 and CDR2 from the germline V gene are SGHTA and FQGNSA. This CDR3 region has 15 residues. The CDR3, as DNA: TGTGCCAGCAGCTGGCGACAGGGGGAAGGGAACATTCAGTACTTC. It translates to CASSWRQGEGNIQYF.

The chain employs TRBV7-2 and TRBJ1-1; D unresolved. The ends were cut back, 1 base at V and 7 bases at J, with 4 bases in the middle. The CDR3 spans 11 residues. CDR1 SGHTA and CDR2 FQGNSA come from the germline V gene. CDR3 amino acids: CASSLGLEAFF. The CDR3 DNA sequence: TGTGCCAGCAGCTTAGGGCTTGAAGCTTTCTTT.

DNA of the CDR3: TGTGCCAGCCGCAGGACAGGGGTCGAAGAGACCCAGTACTTC. It codes for CASRRTGVEETQYF. This chain connects TRBV14 to TRBJ2-5; 9 bases match TRBD1. V gave up 8 bases and J gave up 3 bases; unmatched junction bases: 7. Germline V gives CDR1 SGHDN, CDR2 FVKESK. The length of the CDR3 is 14 residues.

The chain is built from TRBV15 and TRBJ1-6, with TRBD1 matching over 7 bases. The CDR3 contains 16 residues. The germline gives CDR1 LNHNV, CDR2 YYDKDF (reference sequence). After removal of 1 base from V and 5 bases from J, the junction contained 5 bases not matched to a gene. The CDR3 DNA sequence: TGTGCCACCAGCAGAGTGATGACAGGGAATAATTCACCCCTCCACTTT. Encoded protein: CATSRVMTGNNSPLHF. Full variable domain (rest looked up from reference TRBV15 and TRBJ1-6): DAMVIQNPRYQVTQFGKPVTLSCSQTLNHNVMYWYQQKSSQAPKLLFHYYDKDFNNEADTPDNFQSRRPNTSFCFLDIRSPGLGDTAMYLCATSRVMTGNNSPLHFGNGTRLTVT.

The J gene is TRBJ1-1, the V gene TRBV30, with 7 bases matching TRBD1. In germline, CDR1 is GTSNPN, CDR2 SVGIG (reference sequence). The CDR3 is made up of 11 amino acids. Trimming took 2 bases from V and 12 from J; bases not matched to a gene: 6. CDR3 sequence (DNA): TGTGCCTGGAGTTCCCGGGACAGAACTTTCTTT. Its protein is CAWSSRDRTFF.

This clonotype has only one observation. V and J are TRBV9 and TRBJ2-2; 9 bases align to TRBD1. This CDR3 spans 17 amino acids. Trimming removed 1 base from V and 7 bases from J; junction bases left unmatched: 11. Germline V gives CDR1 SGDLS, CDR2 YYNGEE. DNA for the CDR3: TGTGCCAGCAGCGTACAATCCGGGACAGGGAAGGGCGGGGAGCTGTTTTTT. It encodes CASSVQSGTGKGGELFF.

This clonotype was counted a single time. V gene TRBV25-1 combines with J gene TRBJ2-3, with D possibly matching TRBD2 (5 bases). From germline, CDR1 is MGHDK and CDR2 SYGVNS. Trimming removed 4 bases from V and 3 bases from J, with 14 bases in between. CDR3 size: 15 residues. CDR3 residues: CASSGFPGGTDTQYF. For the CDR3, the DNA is TGTGCCAGCAGTGGCTTCCCAGGAGGAACAGATACGCAGTATTTT.

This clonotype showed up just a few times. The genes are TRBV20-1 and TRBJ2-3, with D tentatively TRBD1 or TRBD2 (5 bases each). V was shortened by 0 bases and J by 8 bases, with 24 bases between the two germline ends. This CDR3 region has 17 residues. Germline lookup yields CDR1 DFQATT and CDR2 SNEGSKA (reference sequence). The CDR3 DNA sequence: TGCAGTGCTAGAGATATGGGTAGGGACCCCGGTGGAGGTACGCAGTATTTT. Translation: CSARDMGRDPGGGTQYF.

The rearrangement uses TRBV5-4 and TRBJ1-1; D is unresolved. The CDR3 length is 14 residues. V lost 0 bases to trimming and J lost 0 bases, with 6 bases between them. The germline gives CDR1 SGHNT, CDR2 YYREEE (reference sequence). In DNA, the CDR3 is TGTGCCAGCAGCTTGGCCCAGGTGAACACTGAAGCTTTCTTT. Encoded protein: CASSLAQVNTEAFF.